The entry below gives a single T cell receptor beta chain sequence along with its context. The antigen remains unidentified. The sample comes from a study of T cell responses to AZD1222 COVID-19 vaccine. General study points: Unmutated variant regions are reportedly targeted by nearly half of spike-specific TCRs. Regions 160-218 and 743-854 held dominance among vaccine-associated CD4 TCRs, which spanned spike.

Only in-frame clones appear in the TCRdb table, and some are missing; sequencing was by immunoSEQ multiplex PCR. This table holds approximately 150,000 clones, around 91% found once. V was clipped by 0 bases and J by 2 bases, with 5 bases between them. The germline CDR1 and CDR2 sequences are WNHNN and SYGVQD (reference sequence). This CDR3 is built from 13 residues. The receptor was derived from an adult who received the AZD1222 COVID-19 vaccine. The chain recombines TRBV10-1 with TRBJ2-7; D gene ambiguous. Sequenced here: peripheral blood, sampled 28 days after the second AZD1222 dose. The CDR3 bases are TGCGCCAGCAGTGAGTCGTGCACCTACGAGCAGTACTTC. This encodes CASSESCTYEQYF.